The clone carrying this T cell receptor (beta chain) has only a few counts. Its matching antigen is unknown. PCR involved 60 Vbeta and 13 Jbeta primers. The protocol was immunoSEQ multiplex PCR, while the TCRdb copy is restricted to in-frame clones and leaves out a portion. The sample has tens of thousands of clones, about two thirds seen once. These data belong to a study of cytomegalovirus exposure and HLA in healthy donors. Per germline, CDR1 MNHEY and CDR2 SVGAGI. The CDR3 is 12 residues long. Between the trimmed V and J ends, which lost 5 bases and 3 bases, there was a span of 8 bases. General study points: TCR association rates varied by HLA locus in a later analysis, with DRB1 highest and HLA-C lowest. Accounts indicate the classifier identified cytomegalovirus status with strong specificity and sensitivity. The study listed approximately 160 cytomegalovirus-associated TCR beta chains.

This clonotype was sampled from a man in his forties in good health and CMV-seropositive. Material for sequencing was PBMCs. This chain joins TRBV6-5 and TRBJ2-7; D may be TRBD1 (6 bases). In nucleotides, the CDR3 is TGTGCCAGCAGTACAGGGTACTACGAGCAGTACTTC. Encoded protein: CASSTGYYEQYF.